This note documents a single T cell receptor beta chain sequence. Its antigen remains unknown. Only in-frame clones appear in the TCRdb table, and some are missing; sequencing was by immunoSEQ multiplex PCR. Of under 75,000 clones in the sample, 92% are singletons; the top ten hold about 5.7%. The germline V gene has CDR1 SNHLY and CDR2 FYNNEI. The CDR3 is made up of 14 amino acids. Trimming took 6 bases from V and 2 from J; bases not matched to a gene: 4. This sample stems from a study of cytomegalovirus exposure and HLA in healthy donors. Study-wide results and caveats: 164 TCR beta chains were listed as cytomegalovirus-associated. A classifier reportedly called cytomegalovirus status with high sensitivity and specificity.

This TCR was sampled from a man in his late teens or twenties in good health and CMV-seropositive. The sequencing sample was made of PBMCs. V gene TRBV2 combines with J gene TRBJ2-5; 9 bases align to TRBD2. This CDR3 reads CASRMTSGQETQYF. CDR3 DNA sequence: TGTGCCAGCAGAATGACTAGCGGACAAGAGACCCAGTACTTC. Complete variable domain (other parts from reference TRBV2 and TRBJ2-5): EPEVTQTPSHQVTQMGQEVILRCVPISNHLYFYWYRQILGQKVEFLVSFYNNEISEKSEIFDDQFSVERPDGSNFTLKIRSTKLEDSAMYFCASRMTSGQETQYFGPGTRLLVL.